A single sample is the source of the 20 T cell receptor beta chains below, sequenced in a study of blood T cell repertoires in COVID-19. The table came from immunoSEQ multiplex PCR; TCRdb's copy has only in-frame clones and leaves some out. The table lists approximately 260,000 clones, approximately 87% of them singletons. Source material: peripheral blood. The receptors were gathered from a human donor in a cohort sampled during active COVID-19.

As concerns this clone: The junction shows a germline mismatch at one end, possibly a read error. The chain joins TRBV20-1 to TRBJ1-1; D ambiguous. Germline V gives CDR1 DFQATT, CDR2 SNEGSKA (reference sequence). This CDR3 is 11 amino acids long. CDR3 residues: CSARGGFEGFF. Written as DNA, the CDR3 is TGCAGTGCTAGGGGCGGGTTCGAAGGTTTCTTT.

V is TRBV4-1 and J is TRBJ1-2, with D hard to call. The CDR3 loop spans 13 amino acids. V was clipped by 0 bases and J by 4 bases, with 6 bases between them. The germline CDR1 and CDR2 sequences are MGHRA and YSYEKL. CDR3 bases: TGCGCCAGCAGCCAAGATGCCAGCTATGGCTACACCTTC. This codes for CASSQDASYGYTF.

This clone was recorded a few times. The chain couples TRBV28 to TRBJ2-5, with 10 bases matching TRBD1. Germline lookup yields CDR1 MDHEN and CDR2 SYDVKM. The CDR3 loop spans 15 amino acids. V shed 6 bases, J shed 7 bases, and the junction held 11 bases outside the gene matches. This CDR3 is CASRRTGGPGGTQYF. The DNA for the CDR3 is TGTGCCAGCAGACGGACAGGGGGGCCCGGAGGGACCCAGTACTTC.

The chain links TRBV4-1 to TRBJ2-3; 10 nucleotides agree with TRBD2. The J segment lost 7 bases and the V segment lost 1 base, leaving 11 bases of the junction unmatched. The length of the CDR3 is 17 residues. From germline, CDR1 is MGHRA and CDR2 YSYEKL. The CDR3 loop is CASSQGRGLAARNTQYF. CDR3 nucleotides: TGCGCCAGCAGCCAAGGAAGAGGACTAGCGGCTCGAAATACGCAGTATTTT.

The J gene is TRBJ2-3, the V gene TRBV19; D remains unclear. CDR1 is LNHDA and CDR2 is SQIVND in the germline V gene (reference sequence). CDR3 length equals 14 residues. With 4 bases removed from V and 1 base from J, the gap between germline ends came to 9 bases. Here the CDR3 DNA reads TGTGCCAGTAGTACGACACGCCGCACAGATACGCAGTATTTT. Its protein is CASSTTRRTDTQYF.

This clone was seen at least ten times. The chain is built from TRBV13 and TRBJ1-1; a weak D match, TRBD1 (5 bases). This CDR3 has 16 residues. CDR1 is PRHDT, CDR2 FYEKMQ, per germline (reference sequence). V shed 5 bases and J shed 0 bases, with 16 bases lying between them. This CDR3 reads CASSLTDTGMNTEAFF. CDR3 nucleotide sequence: TGTGCCAGCAGCCTAACAGATACAGGAATGAACACTGAAGCTTTCTTT.

The rearrangement joins TRBV10-1 to TRBJ1-1; 9 nucleotides agree with TRBD1. From germline, CDR1 is WNHNN and CDR2 SYGVQD (reference sequence). After removal of 8 bases from V and 5 bases from J, the junction contained 6 bases not matched to a gene. The CDR3 is made up of 13 amino acids. In DNA, the CDR3 is TGCGCCAGCCGGCCGGGACAGGGTACTGAAGCTTTCTTT. Its translation is CASRPGQGTEAFF.

This sequence joins TRBV6-5 and TRBJ1-5, with a weak D call TRBD1 (6 bases). From germline, CDR1 is MNHEY and CDR2 SVGAGI. This CDR3 comprises 15 residues. Trimming stripped 5 bases from V and 7 bases from J, with 18 bases between. As DNA, the CDR3 is TGTGCCAGCAGTCAACGATGGGGGGGCCGGCAGCCCCAGCATTTT. It specifies CASSQRWGGRQPQHF.

This clone was detected only a few times. The chain recombines TRBV20-1 with TRBJ2-7, with 7 bases lining up with TRBD2. The germline gives CDR1 DFQATT, CDR2 SNEGSKA (reference sequence). The length of the CDR3 is 15 residues. The junction had 13 bases not matched to a gene; V was cut back by 6 bases and J by 2 bases. CDR3 sequence reads: CSASPRDYPTYEQYF. The CDR3 DNA follows: TGCAGTGCCAGTCCCCGGGACTATCCAACCTACGAGCAGTACTTC.

The chain recombines TRBV2 with TRBJ1-1; 8 bases match TRBD1. V shed 7 bases and J 1 base; nucleotides not matched to a gene: 5. The length of the CDR3 is 14 residues. CDR1 is SNHLY and CDR2 is FYNNEI in the germline V gene. The DNA of the CDR3 is TGTGCCAGCACCTTCGACAGGGGGAACACTGAAGCTTTCTTT. Protein: CASTFDRGNTEAFF.

V and J are TRBV28 and TRBJ1-5; 7 nucleotides match TRBD1. The V and J ends lost 6 bases and 0 bases, in that order; junction bases with no gene match: 8. CDR1 and CDR2 from the germline V gene are MDHEN and SYDVKM. This CDR3 has 16 amino acids. The DNA for the CDR3 is TGTGCCAGCAGCACGGGACAGTTTAATAGCAATCAGCCCCAGCATTTT. Its protein product is CASSTGQFNSNQPQHF.

The V gene is TRBV5-1, the J gene TRBJ1-2; 9 nucleotides agree with TRBD1. The CDR3 loop spans 14 amino acids. The ends lost 5 bases at V and 4 bases at J; junction bases unmatched: 6. Germline-derived CDR1 and CDR2 are SGHRS and YFSETQ. CDR3 amino acids: CASRPTGGSYGYTF. The CDR3 nucleotides are TGCGCCAGCAGACCGACAGGGGGAAGCTATGGCTACACCTTC. Combining the CDR3 with reference TRBV5-1 and TRBJ1-2 gives the whole variable domain KAGVTQTPRYLIKTRGQQVTLSCSPISGHRSVSWYQQTPGQGLQFLFEYFSETQRNKGNFPGRFSGRQFSNSRSEMNVSTLELGDSALYLCASRPTGGSYGYTFGSGTRLTVV.

This clone showed up just once. J is TRBJ2-3 and V is TRBV5-1; D is possibly TRBD1 (6 bases). Trimming cost V 4 bases and J 1 base, with 13 bases left between them. CDR3 length: 15 amino acids. Germline CDR1 is SGHRS and CDR2 is YFSETQ. This chain's CDR3 is CASSIQGTGTDTQYF. The CDR3 coding sequence is TGCGCCAGCAGCATACAGGGTACGGGCACAGATACGCAGTATTTT.

Worth noting for this clone: The sample carries other DNA sequences with the same CDR3. The genes are TRBV5-1 and TRBJ2-1; D is ambiguous. This CDR3 region has 14 residues. The ends were cut back, 0 bases at V and 0 bases at J, with 4 bases in the middle. Germline V lookup: CDR1 SGHRS, CDR2 YFSETQ. The CDR3 nucleotides are TGCGCCAGCAGCTTGGCCGGCTCCTACAATGAGCAGTTCTTC. Amino acid sequence: CASSLAGSYNEQFF.

For this clone: A much larger clonotype is one base distant, so this may be a read error. The chain couples TRBV5-8 to TRBJ1-2; 7 positions match TRBD1. The CDR3 has 13 residues. CDR1 is SGHTS and CDR2 is YDEGEE in the germline V gene. Trimming took 4 bases from V and 2 from J; bases not matched to a gene: 2. Here the CDR3 DNA reads TGTGCCAGCAGCGTGACAGGGAACTATGGCTACACCTTC. It specifies CASSVTGNYGYTF.

Here the CDR3 reads CASSIGGDSNQPQHF. The CDR3 nucleotides read TGTGCCAGTAGTATTGGAGGTGATAGCAATCAGCCCCAGCATTTT. The chain joins TRBV19 to TRBJ1-5; D is ambiguous. Germline CDR1 LNHDA, CDR2 SQIVND (reference sequence). V was clipped by 3 bases and J by 0 bases, with 9 bases between them. The CDR3 loop spans 15 amino acids.

The rearrangement uses TRBV15 and TRBJ2-1; D possibly corresponds to TRBD1 (6 bases). Germline V lookup: CDR1 LNHNV, CDR2 YYDKDF (reference sequence). V lost 0 bases and J 5 bases, leaving 17 bases between the germline ends. This CDR3 has 17 residues. The CDR3 region is CATSRDKGLGTNNEQFF. CDR3 coding DNA: TGTGCCACCAGCAGAGATAAGGGATTAGGGACAAACAATGAGCAGTTCTTC.

The rearrangement joins TRBV3-1 (or the pseudogene TRBV3-2) to TRBJ2-3; maybe TRBD2 (6 bases). V was clipped by 0 bases and J by 3 bases, with 7 bases between them. Germline loops: CDR1 LGHDT, CDR2 YNNKEL (reference sequence). The CDR3 consists of 14 residues. The chain's CDR3 is CASSQDGGTDTQYF. The CDR3 bases are TGTGCCAGCAGCCAAGACGGGGGTACAGATACGCAGTATTTT.

This clone appeared once. This chain joins TRBV5-1 and TRBJ2-4; D is uncertain. Trimming left V 1 base short and J 2 bases short, with 19 bases between. Germline loops: CDR1 SGHRS, CDR2 YFSETQ. The CDR3 is 18 amino acids. The CDR3 nucleotides read TGCGCCAGCAGCTTGATCGCCGCTGGCGGCGTCTCCAAAAACATTCAGTACTTC. It translates to CASSLIAAGGVSKNIQYF.

V is TRBV5-4 and J is TRBJ2-1, with D tentatively TRBD2 (5 bases). This CDR3 is 12 amino acids long. The germline V and J ends were trimmed by 6 bases and 8 bases, with 12 bases remaining between them. Per germline, CDR1 SGHNT and CDR2 YYREEE (reference sequence). CDR3: CASNHLADEQFF. The CDR3 coding sequence is TGTGCCAGCAACCATCTAGCAGATGAGCAGTTCTTC.